Here is one T cell receptor (beta chain) with its context. Its antigen is not known. MiXCR, run by TCRdb on the reads, gives a single entry per CDR3 protein. Among around 900,000 distinct CDR3 sequences listed, roughly 30% were seen once. With 0 bases removed from V and 0 bases from J, the gap between germline ends came to 9 bases. Germline-derived CDR1 and CDR2 are SGHTA and FQGTGA. The CDR3 totals 16 residues. The sample is drawn from a study of T cell repertoires in cytomegalovirus infection. Study background: TCR beta signatures that were public indicated CMV infection and matching HLA type. Findings and caveats of the study: Predominance within the ex vivo response was attributable to HLA-C-restricted CMV-specific TCR beta clonotypes.

The sequence was collected from a human donor in good health (CMV status not recorded). Some clones in this sample may be carry-over from other donors' samples. The source material was cultured CD8+ T cells from PBMCs, sampled from culture after CMV antigen stimulation. The chain employs TRBV7-3 and TRBJ2-1; perhaps TRBD1 as D (5 bases). The CDR3 region is CASSLTSRVSYNEQFF. CDR3 in DNA: TGTGCCAGCAGCTTAACGAGCAGGGTCTCCTACAATGAGCAGTTCTTC.